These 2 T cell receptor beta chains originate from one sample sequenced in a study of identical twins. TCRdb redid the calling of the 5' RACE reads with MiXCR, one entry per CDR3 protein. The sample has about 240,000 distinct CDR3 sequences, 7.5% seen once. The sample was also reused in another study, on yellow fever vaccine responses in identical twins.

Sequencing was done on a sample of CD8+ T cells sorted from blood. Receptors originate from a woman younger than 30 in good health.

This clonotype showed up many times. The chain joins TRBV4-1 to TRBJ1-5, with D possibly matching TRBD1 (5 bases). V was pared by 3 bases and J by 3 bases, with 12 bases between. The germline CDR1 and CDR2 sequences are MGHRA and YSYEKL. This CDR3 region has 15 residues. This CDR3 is CASSQDIFANQPQHF. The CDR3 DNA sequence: TGCGCCAGCAGCCAGGACATTTTCGCCAATCAGCCCCAGCATTTT.

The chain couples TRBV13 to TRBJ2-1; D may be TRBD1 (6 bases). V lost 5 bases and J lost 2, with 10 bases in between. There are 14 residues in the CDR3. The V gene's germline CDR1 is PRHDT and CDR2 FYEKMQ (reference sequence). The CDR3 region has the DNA TGTGCCAGCAGCCGGGACACAACCTACAATGAGCAGTTCTTC. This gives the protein CASSRDTTYNEQFF.